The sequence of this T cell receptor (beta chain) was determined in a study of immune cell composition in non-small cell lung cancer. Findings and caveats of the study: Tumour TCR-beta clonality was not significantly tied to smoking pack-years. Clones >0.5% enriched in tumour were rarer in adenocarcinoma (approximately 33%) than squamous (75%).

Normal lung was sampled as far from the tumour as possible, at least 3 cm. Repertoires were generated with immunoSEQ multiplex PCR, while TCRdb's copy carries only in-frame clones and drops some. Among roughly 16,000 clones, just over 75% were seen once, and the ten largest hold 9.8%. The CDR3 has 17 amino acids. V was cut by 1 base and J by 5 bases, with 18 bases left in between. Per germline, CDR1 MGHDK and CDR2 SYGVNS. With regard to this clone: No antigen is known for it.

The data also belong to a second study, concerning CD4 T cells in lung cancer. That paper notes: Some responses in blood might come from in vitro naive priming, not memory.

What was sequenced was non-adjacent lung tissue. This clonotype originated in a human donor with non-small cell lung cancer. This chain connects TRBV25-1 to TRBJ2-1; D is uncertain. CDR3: CASSELGSSNNHNEQFF. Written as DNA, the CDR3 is TGTGCCAGCAGTGAATTGGGCAGTTCGAACAACCACAATGAGCAGTTCTTC.